This T cell receptor (beta chain) was profiled in a study of beta chain features in type 1 diabetes. Since all of the isolated RNA was reverse transcribed, expressed TCRB transcripts were what got sequenced. Assay used: immunoSEQ multiplex PCR; TCRdb lists only in-frame clones, some missing. Of about 150,000 clones listed, approximately 10% were seen once; the top ten hold around 2%. The CDR3 contains 15 residues. Looked up from germline, CDR1 is MNHEY and CDR2 is SVGAGI. Trimming removed 10 bases at V and 0 bases at J, with 18 bases between. This clone occurred a few times. The chain links TRBV6-5 to TRBJ1-1; D is unresolved. This sequence originates from a man between 18 and 35 years old in good health. Sequenced sample: central memory CD4+ T cells from blood. The DNA of the CDR3 is TGTGCCACCCAAGTGGAGCTGAGGGTGAACACTGAAGCTTTCTTT. Protein: CATQVELRVNTEAFF.